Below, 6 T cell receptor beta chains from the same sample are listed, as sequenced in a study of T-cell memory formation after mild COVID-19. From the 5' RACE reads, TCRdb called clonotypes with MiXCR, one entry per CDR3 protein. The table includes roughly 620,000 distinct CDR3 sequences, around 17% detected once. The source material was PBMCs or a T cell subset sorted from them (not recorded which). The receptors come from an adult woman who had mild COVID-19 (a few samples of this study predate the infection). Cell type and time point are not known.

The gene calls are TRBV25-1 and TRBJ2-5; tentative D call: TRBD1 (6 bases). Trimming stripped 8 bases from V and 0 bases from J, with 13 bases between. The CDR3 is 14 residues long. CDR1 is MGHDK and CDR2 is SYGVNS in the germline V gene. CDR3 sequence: CASRSDRYQETQYF. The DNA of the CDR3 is TGTGCCAGCCGTTCCGACAGGTACCAAGAGACCCAGTACTTC.

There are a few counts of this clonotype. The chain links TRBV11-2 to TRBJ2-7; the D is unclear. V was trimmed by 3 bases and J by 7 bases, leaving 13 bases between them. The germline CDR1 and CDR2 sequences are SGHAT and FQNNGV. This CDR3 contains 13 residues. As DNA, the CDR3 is TGTGCCAGCAGCTTCGGCAGTCTTTTGGAGCAGTACTTC. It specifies CASSFGSLLEQYF.

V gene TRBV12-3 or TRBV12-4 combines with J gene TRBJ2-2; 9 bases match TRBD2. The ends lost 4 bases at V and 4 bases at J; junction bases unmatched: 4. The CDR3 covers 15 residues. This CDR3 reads CASSSSGAGTGELFF. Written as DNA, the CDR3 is TGTGCCAGCAGTTCTAGCGGGGCTGGCACCGGGGAGCTGTTTTTT.

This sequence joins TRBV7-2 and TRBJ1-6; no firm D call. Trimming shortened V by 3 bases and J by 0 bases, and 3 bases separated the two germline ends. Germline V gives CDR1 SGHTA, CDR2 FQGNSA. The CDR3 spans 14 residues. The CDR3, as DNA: TGTGCCAGCAGCTTCGGCTCCTATAATTCACCCCTCCACTTT. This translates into CASSFGSYNSPLHF.

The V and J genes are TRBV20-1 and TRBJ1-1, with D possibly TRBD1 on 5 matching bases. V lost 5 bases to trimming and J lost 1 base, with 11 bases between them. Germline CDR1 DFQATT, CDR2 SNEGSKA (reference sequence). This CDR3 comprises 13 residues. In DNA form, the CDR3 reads TGCAGTGCTGGGGCCCCAGCGAACACTGAAGCTTTCTTT. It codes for CSAGAPANTEAFF.

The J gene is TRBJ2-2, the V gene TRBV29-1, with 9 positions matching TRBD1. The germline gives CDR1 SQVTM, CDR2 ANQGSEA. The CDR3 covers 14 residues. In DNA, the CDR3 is TGCAGGTCACAGGGGGCCTTGGCGACCGGGGAGCTGTTTTTT. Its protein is CRSQGALATGELFF.